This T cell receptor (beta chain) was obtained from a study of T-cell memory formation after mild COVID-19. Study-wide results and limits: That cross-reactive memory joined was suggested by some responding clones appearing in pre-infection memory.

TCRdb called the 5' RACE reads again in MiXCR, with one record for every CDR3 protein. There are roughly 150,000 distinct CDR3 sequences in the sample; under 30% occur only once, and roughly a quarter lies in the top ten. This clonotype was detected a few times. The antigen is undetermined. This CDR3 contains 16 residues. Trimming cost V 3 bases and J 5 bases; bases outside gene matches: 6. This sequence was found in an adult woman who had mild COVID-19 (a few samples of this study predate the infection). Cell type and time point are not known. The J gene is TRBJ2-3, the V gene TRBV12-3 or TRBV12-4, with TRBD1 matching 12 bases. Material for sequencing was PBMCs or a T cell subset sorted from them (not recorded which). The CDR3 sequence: CASSFPGTGGIDTQYF. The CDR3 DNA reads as TGTGCCAGCAGTTTTCCCGGGACAGGGGGCATAGATACGCAGTATTTT.